This T cell receptor beta chain originates from a study of T cell responses to AZD1222 COVID-19 vaccine (TCRdb year 2021). With regard to the full study: TCR sequencing was performed for 230 to 250 trial participants, of whom some 200 were given two doses of AZD1222 and some 25 were given two doses of MenACWY control vaccine. Trial participants were enrolled into age subgroups of 18-55, 56-69 and 70-plus years, which contained approximately 150, 28 and 58 TCR-sequenced participants, respectively.

From its cysteine to its phenylalanine, the CDR3 spans 13 amino acids. Only the CDR3 DNA is retained, 39 bases long and in frame from the first base. The germline V gene provides CDR1 MNHEY and CDR2 SVGAGI. V loses 7 bases, J loses 5 bases, and the germline ends lie 15 bases apart. The meaning of the sample's time point label: about 28 days (+/-7) after the second vaccine dose. Because spike-specific TCR depth and breadth did not differ between the two schedules, AZD1222 recipients who got a second dose at roughly 4 weeks were pooled with those who got a second dose at roughly 12 weeks. Vaccinee samples were obtained from the UK trials COV001 and COV002, which included a single-blind randomized controlled phase 2/3 trial of AZD1222 (ChAdOx1 nCoV-19) in healthy adults. For TCRbeta chain sequencing, PBMC samples were collected from trial participants at day 0 and at day 28 after the second dose. The full study reports these points: Conclusions about previously exposed vaccinees are limited, since just six AZD1222 recipients were seropositive for SARS-CoV-2 at baseline. Epitopes outside the regions mutated in the B.1.351 and B.1.1.7 variants were reportedly recognized by nearly half of the unique spike-specific TCRs. After two AZD1222 doses, both the breadth and the depth of spike-specific TCRs were significantly higher than at day 0 and than in MenACWY recipients. The 56-69-year group was small, and its depth increase did not reach significance, likely because of low power. Because no day 14 peak-response samples were available, the repertoires could be characterized only after the peak T cell response. The whole spike protein was spanned by vaccine-associated CD4 TCRs, and dominant responses were seen in regions 160-218 and 743-854. Participants were mostly white British, with more females than males. The authors suggested clonal diversity may have been underestimated.

Regarding this clone: Its antigen target is currently unknown. There are no base qualities to consult, and no much larger clone falls within one base.

The CDR3 regions of human TCRbeta chains were subjected to immunosequencing. Regarding the original processing steps: Repertoire TCRs were matched against a reference library of SARS-CoV-2-specific TCRs generated with the MIRA antigen-specificity platform. Breadth was defined as the fraction of unique TCRs that were SARS-CoV-2-associated. Depth was defined as the fraction of total T cells that were SARS-CoV-2-associated. Using the MIRA data, each spike-specific TCR was assigned both to the spike region to which the TCR was reactive and to a CD4 or CD8 class. Log10-transformed breadth and depth values were compared by one-way ANOVA with Sidak's multiple comparisons tests. TCRdb re-hosts the immuneACCESS table, in-frame sequences only. Its copies lack some clones; in the studies checked, an unresolved V gene accounts for under half of them, and the cause for the rest is not known. The V and J calls and clone size come from that table; D and trimming were worked out from the DNA. This sample comprises roughly 180,000 clones, about nine tenths of them detected only once. The ten most abundant clones make up roughly 3.5% of the sample.

This specimen was peripheral blood, taken 28 days after the second AZD1222 dose. This chain is built from TRBV6-5 and TRBJ2-7; D gene: possibly TRBD2, on 5 matching bases. This clonotype originated in an adult who received the AZD1222 COVID-19 vaccine. The DNA reads TGTGCCAGCACCCGGGGTAAAAAGGACGAGCAGTACTTC. Translated, it reads CASTRGKKDEQYF.